Listed below are T cell receptor beta chains from one sample, sequenced in a study of monozygotic twins with inflammatory bowel disease. Using the 5' RACE reads, TCRdb records one entry per CDR3 protein without DNA. The sample totals about 450,000 distinct CDR3 sequences. The material sequenced was blood. These receptors were collected from a human donor with ulcerative colitis or Crohn's disease, or a healthy co-twin of an affected twin (not recorded which). The CDR3 runs from the conserved cysteine through the conserved F or W.

TRBJ2-1,TRBV15,CATSTPWGEQFF
TRBJ1-1,TRBV29-1,CSVDLGGTEAFF
TRBJ2-7,TRBV4-2,CASSQESSGTYEQYF
TRBJ2-7,TRBV28,CASSLSGGYSGEQYF
TRBJ1-6,TRBV3-1,CASSQVGQSHSPLHF
TRBJ2-1,TRBV19,CASSITAASGNEQFF
TRBJ2-1,TRBV11-2,CASSLDGVYNEQFF
TRBJ1-4,TRBV3-1,CASSQGRENEKLFF
TRBJ2-2,TRBV2,CASSESRVGNTGELFF
TRBJ1-6,TRBV7-9,CASSLARSPLHF
TRBJ2-1,TRBV20-1,CSASAGVAEQFF
TRBJ2-1,TRBV7-6,CASSPRRLAGRNEQFF
TRBJ1-6,TRBV9,CASSTREDSYNSPLHF
TRBJ1-1,TRBV7-2,CASSLAPGQGGPEAFF
TRBJ2-7,TRBV5-1,CASNEGRGSYEQYF
TRBJ2-7,TRBV20-1,CSATTGSYEQYF
TRBJ2-7,TRBV7-9,CASSLLAGGNEQYF
TRBJ2-3,TRBV7-3,CASSYGNTDTQYF
TRBJ2-3,TRBV28,CATGKGAKQYF
TRBJ2-1,TRBV28,CASRSLADHYNEQFF
TRBJ2-7,TRBV7-2,CASSLDSYYEQYF
TRBJ2-1,TRBV7-7,CASSFTSATEQFF
TRBJ2-2,TRBV9,CASSVALAGPGELFF
TRBJ1-1,TRBV28,CASSLGQMDTEAFF
TRBJ2-2,TRBV12-3/TRBV12-4,CASSLNAGELFF
TRBJ2-1,TRBV14,CASSRGGNTYNEQFF
TRBJ2-3,TRBV5-1,CASSLGVGDLTDTQYF
TRBJ2-3,TRBV6-1,CASSDAGAGSTDTQYF
TRBJ2-5,TRBV11-1,CASSLRTEKETQYF
TRBJ1-1,TRBV7-3,CASSLKGGQGGTEAFF
TRBJ1-2,TRBV6-1,CASSRQGENYGYTF
TRBJ2-5,TRBV6-5,CASSYTRAYQETQYF
TRBJ2-3,TRBV29-1,CSVEDGRGRTDTQYF
TRBJ2-5,TRBV7-9,CASSLIAAAETQYF
TRBJ1-1,TRBV20-1,CSARGQGSTGAFF
TRBJ2-1,TRBV6-5,CASRGAGNEQFF
TRBJ2-5,TRBV6-5,CASGGRAETQYF
TRBJ2-7,TRBV28,CASSKIYEQYF
TRBJ2-7,TRBV7-2,CASSLETSGSNEQYF
TRBJ1-2,TRBV2,CASSWDRGGYTF
TRBJ2-7,TRBV27,CASQLTGGYEQYF
TRBJ2-5,TRBV20-1,CSASPGSGRETQYF
TRBJ1-2,TRBV6-2/TRBV6-3,CASSYSPGDGYTF